The 24 T cell receptor beta chains below were found in one sample sequenced in a study of T-cell memory formation after mild COVID-19. TCRdb analysed the 5' RACE reads with MiXCR anew, one entry per CDR3 protein. The data contain under 700,000 distinct CDR3 sequences, roughly 22% of them seen just once; the ten biggest clones take up approximately 13%. Sequenced material: PBMCs or a T cell subset sorted from them (not recorded which). The origin of the receptors is an adult woman who had mild COVID-19 (a few samples of this study predate the infection). Cell type and time point are not known.

The CDR3 DNA follows: TGCGCCAGCAGCCAAGAGGGTCGCGTCAACGAGCAGTACTTC. Protein product: CASSQEGRVNEQYF. The chain recombines TRBV4-3 with TRBJ2-7; D unclear. V was trimmed by 0 bases and J by 5 bases, leaving 11 bases between them. Germline V CDR1 and CDR2: LGHNA, YSLEER. This CDR3 spans 14 amino acids.

Comment on this clonotype: The junction shows a germline mismatch at one end, possibly a read error. The chain carries TRBV7-9 and TRBJ1-5, with TRBD1 matching 10 bases. Germline CDR1 reads SEHNR; CDR2 reads FQNEAQ (reference sequence). The CDR3 is 16 residues long. CDR3 sequence reads: CASSLFVTGGNKPQHF. For the CDR3, the DNA is TGTGCCAGCAGCTTATTTGTGACAGGGGGCAATAAGCCCCAGCATTTT.

This clonotype was seen more than once but under ten times. The rearrangement joins TRBV29-1 to TRBJ2-1; D unresolved. The germline CDR1 and CDR2 sequences are SQVTM and ANQGSEA. The CDR3 totals 12 residues. V lost 4 bases to trimming and J lost 7 bases, with 11 bases between them. Here the CDR3 reads CSVAERVNEQFF. The CDR3 DNA reads TGCAGCGTTGCGGAACGGGTTAATGAGCAGTTCTTC.

The V gene is TRBV5-1, the J gene TRBJ1-4; 7 bases are a match to TRBD1. V lost 3 bases, J lost 8 bases, and 10 bases stayed unmatched. The germline CDR1 and CDR2 sequences are SGHRS and YFSETQ. CDR3 length: 15 residues. CDR3 in amino acids: CASSSATGSNEKLFF. The CDR3 DNA reads as TGCGCCAGCAGCTCTGCGACAGGGTCAAACGAAAAACTGTTTTTT.

This clonotype was detected only a few times. CDR3 in DNA: TGTGCCAGCAGCGTCAGCGGGAGGGCTCCCGGGGAGCTGTTTTTT. Translated: CASSVSGRAPGELFF. The genes are TRBV9 and TRBJ2-2; 10 bases line up with TRBD2. Germline CDR1 SGDLS, CDR2 YYNGEE. The CDR3 length is 15 residues. J lost 6 bases, V lost 2 bases, and 4 bases had no gene match.

This clonotype was counted a few times. This chain links TRBV7-9 with TRBJ2-1, with 7 bases fitting TRBD1. The V gene's germline CDR1 is SEHNR and CDR2 FQNEAQ (reference sequence). V lost 4 bases to trimming and J lost 7 bases; unmatched junction nucleotides: 4. The CDR3 sequence is 13 residues long. The DNA of the CDR3 is TGTGCCAGCAGCTCGTACAGGGGTAATGAGCAGTTCTTC. Translation gives CASSSYRGNEQFF.

The chain links TRBV2 to TRBJ1-1; possibly TRBD1 for D (5 bases). The CDR3 extends over 14 amino acids. The V and J ends lost 6 bases and 3 bases respectively, with 14 bases between them. Germline values: CDR1 SNHLY, CDR2 FYNNEI. Here the CDR3 DNA reads TGTGCCAGCAGCCCGGGGGGGTGGGACACTGAAGCTTTCTTT. It specifies CASSPGGWDTEAFF.

This clonotype was counted a few times. The CDR3 loop reads CASSAIAGARTDTQYF. The CDR3 DNA follows: TGTGCCAGCAGCGCAATAGCGGGGGCTCGCACAGATACGCAGTATTTT. This rearrangement joins TRBV9 to TRBJ2-3; the match to TRBD2 covers 9 bases. The V and J ends lost 3 bases and 1 base, in that order; junction bases with no gene match: 6. This CDR3 is 16 amino acids long. Germline CDR1 is SGDLS and CDR2 is YYNGEE.

There are a few counts of this clonotype. V usage is TRBV20-1 and J usage is TRBJ2-7; D is undetermined. CDR3 length: 13 residues. V gave up 2 bases and J gave up 3 bases, with 11 bases separating them. From germline, CDR1 is DFQATT and CDR2 SNEGSKA (reference sequence). Here the CDR3 reads CSARTVASYEQYF. CDR3 coding DNA: TGCAGTGCTAGAACCGTCGCTAGCTACGAGCAGTACTTC.

The V and J genes are TRBV6-1 and TRBJ2-2; TRBD2 matches 11 bases. The CDR3 length is 17 residues. The V and J ends lost 6 bases and 1 base, in that order; junction bases with no gene match: 7. CDR1 and CDR2 from the germline V gene are MNHNS and SASEGT. CDR3 in DNA: TGTGCCAGCAGGACAGAACTAGCGGGGGTGAACACCGGGGAGCTGTTTTTT. Its protein is CASRTELAGVNTGELFF.

A few counts support this clonotype. The gene calls are TRBV7-9 and TRBJ2-3; tentatively, D is TRBD1 or TRBD2 (5 bases each). The V and J ends lost 6 bases and 5 bases respectively, with 18 bases between them. Germline lookup yields CDR1 SEHNR and CDR2 FQNEAQ (reference sequence). This CDR3 comprises 15 residues. CDR3 bases: TGTGCCAGCAGGCCGGGGACGGGTTGGGGAGATACGCAGTATTTT. As protein: CASRPGTGWGDTQYF.

V is TRBV5-1 and J is TRBJ2-1; TRBD2 agrees at 13 bases. V trimming: 0 bases; J trimming: 8 bases; junction bases outside the gene matches: 2. Looked up from germline, CDR1 is SGHRS and CDR2 is YFSETQ. The CDR3 is 15 residues long. CDR3 DNA sequence: TGCGCCAGCAGCTTGGGGACTAGCGGGAGCTATGAGCAGTTCTTC. As protein: CASSLGTSGSYEQFF. Full variable domain (outside the CDR3, taken from reference TRBV5-1 and TRBJ2-1): KAGVTQTPRYLIKTRGQQVTLSCSPISGHRSVSWYQQTPGQGLQFLFEYFSETQRNKGNFPGRFSGRQFSNSRSEMNVSTLELGDSALYLCASSLGTSGSYEQFFGPGTRLTVL.

CDR3 in amino acids: CASSPGQWGVSQPQHF. The CDR3 DNA sequence: TGTGCCAGCAGTCCCGGCCAGTGGGGGGTTAGTCAGCCCCAGCATTTT. The V gene is TRBV6-1, the J gene TRBJ1-5; tentative D call: TRBD1 (5 bases). There are 16 residues in the CDR3. V lost 5 bases, J lost 6 bases, and 20 bases lay in between. From germline, CDR1 is MNHNS and CDR2 SASEGT.

This clonotype was recorded many times. The chain combines TRBV12-3 or TRBV12-4 with TRBJ2-5, with a possible D match to TRBD2 (6 bases). The CDR3 has 13 amino acids. V shed 6 bases and J shed 4 bases, with 12 bases lying between them. The CDR3 DNA reads as TGTGCCAGCAGCCTCGGGGGTGCAGAGACCCAGTACTTC. It translates to CASSLGGAETQYF.

This clonotype occurred a few times. This sequence joins TRBV7-3 and TRBJ2-7; 8 bases map to TRBD1. The CDR3 has 15 amino acids. V was pared by 5 bases and J by 2 bases, with 8 bases of the junction left unmatched. Germline values: CDR1 SGHTA, CDR2 FQGTGA. This chain's CDR3 is CASSRTGKGAYEQYF. CDR3 DNA sequence: TGTGCCAGCAGCCGGACAGGGAAGGGTGCCTACGAGCAGTACTTC.

The chain couples TRBV15 to TRBJ2-2; unclear D gene. Deletions cut 7 bases from V and 0 bases from J, with 9 bases between. Germline assignment: CDR1 LNHNV and CDR2 YYDKDF (reference sequence). The CDR3 covers 14 residues. CDR3 amino acids: CATIDTSNTGELFF. The CDR3 DNA sequence: TGTGCCACCATTGACACCTCGAACACCGGGGAGCTGTTTTTT.

The table lists this clonotype with many counts. The genes are TRBV29-1 and TRBJ2-3, with D hard to call. In germline, CDR1 is SQVTM, CDR2 ANQGSEA. Trimming stripped 4 bases from V and 4 bases from J, with 9 bases between. The CDR3 is 12 residues long. CDR3 bases: TGCAGCGTTGCGAGCTTTTCAGATACGCAGTATTTT. It codes for CSVASFSDTQYF.

This clonotype was seen only once. The rearrangement joins TRBV6-2 or TRBV6-3 to TRBJ2-2; D is perhaps TRBD2 (6 bases). V dropped 6 bases and J dropped 8 bases, with 19 bases sitting between them. This CDR3 has 15 residues. Germline V lookup: CDR1 MNHEY, CDR2 SVGEGT. The CDR3 spells CASRIYPILAGELFF. In DNA form, the CDR3 reads TGTGCCAGCAGGATTTACCCGATACTAGCAGGGGAGCTGTTTTTT.

This clonotype has more than one count but fewer than ten. J is TRBJ2-4 and V is TRBV4-1, with 8 positions matching TRBD1. Germline lookup yields CDR1 MGHRA and CDR2 YSYEKL. This CDR3 region has 14 residues. V shed 4 bases, J shed 5 bases, and the junction held 4 bases outside the gene matches. CDR3 region: CASSLGTGQNIQYF. In nucleotides, the CDR3 is TGCGCCAGCAGCCTAGGGACAGGTCAAAACATTCAGTACTTC.

The chain joins TRBV5-6 to TRBJ2-6, with 7 bases aligning to TRBD1. With 4 bases clipped from V and 4 bases from J, the junction kept 5 bases outside the gene matches. The CDR3 has 15 residues. Germline values: CDR1 SGHDT, CDR2 YYEEEE. As DNA, the CDR3 is TGTGCCAGCAGCACCCAGGGGGTCGGGGCCAACGTCCTGACTTTC. This codes for CASSTQGVGANVLTF.

This clonotype was seen a single time. This chain's CDR3 is CASSLLLPGGGETQYF. The CDR3 DNA reads TGTGCCAGCAGCTTGCTCCTCCCGGGGGGCGGGGAGACCCAGTACTTC. This chain joins TRBV5-6 and TRBJ2-5; TRBD2 is a possible D gene (7 bases). Germline V gives CDR1 SGHDT, CDR2 YYEEEE. This CDR3 is built from 16 residues. Trimming shortened V by 1 base and J by 5 bases, and 18 bases separated the two germline ends.

V is TRBV7-8 and J is TRBJ2-7, with TRBD2 matching over 7 bases. The CDR3 consists of 13 residues. After removal of 11 bases from V and 5 bases from J, the junction contained 12 bases not matched to a gene. Germline-derived CDR1 and CDR2 are SGHVS and FQNEAQ. CDR3 region: CAGVGEGRNEQYF. The CDR3 DNA reads as TGTGCCGGGGTAGGGGAGGGCCGGAACGAGCAGTACTTC.

This chain connects TRBV4-2 to TRBJ1-4; the D gene is possibly TRBD1 (5 bases). The length of the CDR3 is 17 residues. The V and J ends lost 0 bases and 10 bases respectively, with 21 bases between them. Germline V gives CDR1 LGHNA, CDR2 YNFKEQ. The CDR3 protein is CASSQEIGTERGGKLFF. The CDR3 bases are TGTGCCAGCAGCCAAGAGATAGGAACAGAGAGGGGTGGAAAACTGTTTTTT.

Here the CDR3 DNA reads TGTGCCAGCAGCTCCAGACTAGCGGGGGCCACGAACACCGGGGAGCTGTTTTTT. It codes for CASSSRLAGATNTGELFF. The rearrangement joins TRBV7-6 to TRBJ2-2; 12 nucleotides line up with TRBD2. This CDR3 is 18 amino acids long. The V segment lost 4 bases and the J segment 0 bases; nucleotides outside the gene matches: 6. Germline values: CDR1 SGHVS, CDR2 FNYEAQ.